The 27 T cell receptor beta chains in this list originate from one sample, sequenced in a study of T cell responses to AZD1222 COVID-19 vaccine (dated by TCRdb to the early 2020s). Library preparation employed the immunoSEQ multiplex PCR assay. This is the immuneACCESS table as TCRdb keeps it, with only in-frame sequences that have V and J called. A part of the clones is gone; compared with another copy, unresolved V genes explain less than half, and the rest is unexplained. Recorded for this sample are roughly 150,000 clones; over 75% of them occurred a single time. The ten largest clones add up to approximately 1.8% of the sample. This sample's time point label indicates: baseline before first vaccination. Sample: peripheral blood, taken on day 0 of AZD1222 vaccination. The receptors here all came from an adult in good health.

The V and J genes are TRBV6-5 and TRBJ2-7; TRBD2 aligns across 9 bases. This CDR3 spans 14 amino acids. Germline V lookup: CDR1 MNHEY, CDR2 SVGAGI. The V segment lost 2 bases and the J segment 5 bases; nucleotides outside the gene matches: 4. The CDR3 sequence is CASSYGGRANEQYF. In DNA form, the CDR3 reads TGTGCCAGCAGTTACGGCGGGAGGGCCAACGAGCAGTACTTC.

The chain carries TRBV4-3 and TRBJ2-3, with TRBD1 as a possible D gene (6 bases). The length of the CDR3 is 15 residues. V lost 1 base and J lost 3, with 11 bases in between. Per the germline V gene, CDR1 is LGHNA and CDR2 is YSLEER. Here the CDR3 DNA reads TGCGCCAGCAGCCAAGGAGAGGGGGTTACAGATACGCAGTATTTT. Its translation: CASSQGEGVTDTQYF.

The rearrangement links TRBV28 to TRBJ1-3; D is ambiguous. Trimming left V 5 bases short and J 0 bases short, with 17 bases between. The CDR3 sequence is 17 residues long. The germline gives CDR1 MDHEN, CDR2 SYDVKM. The CDR3 spells CASSRQGPPLSGNTIYF. The DNA for the CDR3 is TGTGCCAGCAGTCGACAAGGCCCCCCTCTCTCTGGAAACACCATATATTTT.

The rearrangement links TRBV15 to TRBJ1-5; 9 bases are a match to TRBD1. Per the germline V gene, CDR1 is LNHNV and CDR2 is YYDKDF (reference sequence). The CDR3 is 15 amino acids. The V and J ends lost 3 bases and 4 bases, in that order; junction bases with no gene match: 4. This CDR3 reads CATSSGTGWNQPQHF. The DNA of the CDR3 is TGTGCCACCAGCAGCGGGACAGGGTGGAATCAGCCCCAGCATTTT. Complete variable domain (other parts from reference TRBV15 and TRBJ1-5): DAMVIQNPRYQVTQFGKPVTLSCSQTLNHNVMYWYQQKSSQAPKLLFHYYDKDFNNEADTPDNFQSRRPNTSFCFLDIRSPGLGDTAMYLCATSSGTGWNQPQHFGDGTRLSIL.

This rearrangement joins TRBV7-2 to TRBJ1-4, with unresolved D. The CDR3 covers 13 residues. CDR1 and CDR2 (germline): SGHTA, FQGNSA. V was pared by 5 bases and J by 6 bases, with 10 bases between. The CDR3 DNA follows: TGTGCCAGCAGCAGAGGAGGGTATGAAAAACTGTTTTTT. This translates into CASSRGGYEKLFF.

The rearrangement uses TRBV7-2 and TRBJ1-1, with D maybe TRBD1 (6 bases). Per the germline V gene, CDR1 is SGHTA and CDR2 is FQGNSA. The CDR3 sequence is 15 residues long. Trimming shortened V by 3 bases and J by 0 bases, and 11 bases separated the two germline ends. The CDR3 is CASSFPGAMNTEAFF. For the CDR3, the DNA is TGTGCCAGCAGCTTTCCGGGGGCGATGAACACTGAAGCTTTCTTT.

The rearrangement links TRBV4-1 to TRBJ1-2; TRBD1 might be the D (6 bases). V was pared by 4 bases and J by 7 bases, with 19 bases between. The CDR3 runs 15 residues. The germline V gene has CDR1 MGHRA and CDR2 YSYEKL. CDR3: CASSLATGPDRGYTF. CDR3 bases: TGCGCCAGCAGCCTTGCGACAGGCCCTGACCGTGGCTACACCTTC.

This CDR3 reads CASSLNEYEQYF. In DNA form, the CDR3 reads TGTGCCAGCAGCTTAAATGAGTACGAGCAGTACTTC. The chain has TRBV5-5 and TRBJ2-7; D gene uncertain. The CDR3 covers 12 residues. Germline V gene lookup returns CDR1 SGHKS and CDR2 YYEKEE (reference sequence). V dropped 2 bases and J dropped 4 bases, with 7 bases sitting between them.

The chain employs TRBV5-1 and TRBJ1-6; D is unresolved. Trimming cost V 0 bases and J 7 bases, with 11 bases left between them. The CDR3 consists of 15 residues. Germline loops: CDR1 SGHRS, CDR2 YFSETQ. Here the CDR3 DNA reads TGCGCCAGCAGCTTGGGCGGATGGATCAATTCACCCCTCCACTTT. Translating it yields CASSLGGWINSPLHF.

The rearrangement links TRBV29-1 to TRBJ2-2, with TRBD2 as a possible D gene (5 bases). Looked up from germline, CDR1 is SQVTM and CDR2 is ANQGSEA. The germline V and J ends were trimmed by 7 bases and 0 bases, with 15 bases remaining between them. This CDR3 contains 15 residues. The CDR3 region has the DNA TGCAGCGCTGGACTTGCGGACGCGAACACCGGGGAGCTGTTTTTT. Amino acid sequence: CSAGLADANTGELFF.

This chain uses TRBV7-3 with TRBJ1-2, with 7 positions matching TRBD1. The V gene end was trimmed by 1 base and the J gene end by 2 bases; junction bases not matched to a gene: 7. The CDR3 extends over 16 amino acids. Germline CDR1 and CDR2: SGHTA and FQGTGA. As DNA, the CDR3 is TGTGCCAGCAGCTTAATGCCCGGGACAGAGAACTATGGCTACACCTTC. Translation: CASSLMPGTENYGYTF.

The gene calls are TRBV7-6 and TRBJ2-3; D might be TRBD1 or TRBD2, each matching 7 bases. Germline CDR1 and CDR2: SGHVS and FNYEAQ. V shed 4 bases and J shed 2 bases, with 13 bases lying between them. The CDR3 is made up of 15 amino acids. DNA of the CDR3: TGTGCCAGCAGCTGGACAGGACTAGTCACAGATACGCAGTATTTT. Translating it yields CASSWTGLVTDTQYF.

The J gene is TRBJ2-7, the V gene TRBV21-1; the DNA was not compared with TRBD1, the D call given in the table. TRBV21-1 is a pseudogene segment. CDR3 length: 13 residues. DNA for the CDR3: TGTGCCAGCAGCAACCAGACAGGGAACGAGCAGTACTTC. It yields the protein CASSNQTGNEQYF.

The chain couples TRBV5-1 to TRBJ2-5, with D possibly TRBD1 on 6 matching bases. V gave up 0 bases and J gave up 2 bases, with 14 bases separating them. Per the germline V gene, CDR1 is SGHRS and CDR2 is YFSETQ. This CDR3 is 16 amino acids long. CDR3 bases: TGCGCCAGCAGCTTGGGACCGTTACAGGGACAAGAGACCCAGTACTTC. Its protein product is CASSLGPLQGQETQYF. The variable domain in full, with the rest retrieved from reference TRBV5-1 and TRBJ2-5, is KAGVTQTPRYLIKTRGQQVTLSCSPISGHRSVSWYQQTPGQGLQFLFEYFSETQRNKGNFPGRFSGRQFSNSRSEMNVSTLELGDSALYLCASSLGPLQGQETQYFGPGTRLLVL.

This clone was observed a single time. The CDR3 protein is CASSPGLAGNEQFF. CDR3 in DNA: TGTGCCAGCTCACCCGGACTAGCGGGGAATGAGCAGTTCTTC. The V call is TRBV18, the J call TRBJ2-1; 12 bases line up with TRBD2. With V trimmed by 3 bases and J by 7 bases, 1 base remained unmatched. The CDR3 spans 14 residues. Looked up from germline, CDR1 is KGHSH and CDR2 is LQKENI.

The J gene is TRBJ1-5, the V gene TRBV28; D unclear. This CDR3 has 16 amino acids. Trimming cost V 11 bases and J 4 bases, with 24 bases left between them. From germline, CDR1 is MDHEN and CDR2 SYDVKM. Here the CDR3 DNA reads TGTGCCGGTCCCCCGGCGGGAGGCTTGGGAAATCAGCCCCAGCATTTT. It specifies CAGPPAGGLGNQPQHF.

V usage is TRBV11-2 and J usage is TRBJ2-1; D uncertain. This CDR3 has 13 residues. CDR1 and CDR2 from the germline V gene are SGHAT and FQNNGV. The V and J ends lost 3 bases and 4 bases respectively, with 7 bases between them. The CDR3 loop is CASSFEMYNEQFF. The CDR3 DNA is TGTGCCAGCAGCTTTGAGATGTACAATGAGCAGTTCTTC.

There are a few counts of this clone. J is TRBJ2-7 and V is TRBV12-3 or TRBV12-4; D remains unclear. The CDR3 extends over 13 amino acids. Trimming shortened V by 2 bases and J by 0 bases, and 5 bases separated the two germline ends. CDR3 nucleotides: TGTGCCAGCAGTTTACACAGCTCCTACGAGCAGTACTTC. Residues: CASSLHSSYEQYF.

This chain connects TRBV27 to TRBJ2-1; D may correspond to TRBD1 or TRBD2 (5 bases each). CDR1 and CDR2 from the germline V gene are MNHEY and SMNVEV (reference sequence). This CDR3 is 14 amino acids long. V shed 5 bases and J shed 5 bases, with 13 bases lying between them. The CDR3 region is CASSPRDLDNEQFF. Written as DNA, the CDR3 is TGTGCCAGCAGTCCCCGGGACCTCGACAATGAGCAGTTCTTC.

The chain joins TRBV3-1 (or the pseudogene TRBV3-2) to TRBJ1-3; D might be TRBD1 (5 bases). Deletions cut 0 bases from V and 0 bases from J, with 12 bases between. CDR1 and CDR2 (germline): LGHDT, YNNKEL (reference sequence). The CDR3 covers 17 residues. CDR3 DNA: TGTGCCAGCAGCCAAGAAGGACATCGGAGCTCTGGAAACACCATATATTTT. Translating gives CASSQEGHRSSGNTIYF.

This chain links TRBV7-3 with TRBJ1-3, with D perhaps TRBD1 (6 bases). CDR1 SGHTA and CDR2 FQGTGA come from the germline V gene. The CDR3 spans 16 residues. Trimming left V 2 bases short and J 3 bases short, with 14 bases between. The CDR3 protein is CASSLSRDTYGNTIYF. The CDR3, as DNA: TGTGCCAGCAGCTTATCCCGGGACACCTATGGAAACACCATATATTTT.

This sequence joins TRBV29-1 and TRBJ2-1; 8 bases align to TRBD2. CDR3 length: 13 residues. Germline loops: CDR1 SQVTM, CDR2 ANQGSEA. J gave up 7 bases and V 4 bases, and 6 bases lay outside the gene matches. The CDR3 region has the DNA TGCAGCGTTGGACTAGCGCCTTTTAATGAGCAGTTCTTC. It is translated as CSVGLAPFNEQFF.

CDR3 in DNA: TGTGCCAGTAGTGAGACTAGCGGGACTGTCAATGAGCAGTTCTTC. This codes for CASSETSGTVNEQFF. This chain uses TRBV19 with TRBJ2-1, with 11 bases matching TRBD2. Germline-derived CDR1 and CDR2 are LNHDA and SQIVND (reference sequence). This CDR3 is built from 15 residues. V was pared by 5 bases and J by 6 bases, with 6 bases of the junction left unmatched.

This clone was recorded only once. The V gene is TRBV19, the J gene TRBJ2-3, with 7 bases aligning to TRBD2. Germline-derived CDR1 and CDR2 are LNHDA and SQIVND (reference sequence). The V gene end was trimmed by 2 bases and the J gene end by 5 bases; junction bases not matched to a gene: 16. CDR3 length: 18 amino acids. CDR3 bases: TGTGCCAGTAGTATAACCCTCGGCATGGGGAGGGCCAAAGATACGCAGTATTTT. It codes for CASSITLGMGRAKDTQYF. The full variable domain, with the rest looked up from reference TRBV19 and TRBJ2-3, is DGGITQSPKYLFRKEGQNVTLSCEQNLNHDAMYWYRQDPGQGLRLIYYSQIVNDFQKGDIAEGYSVSREKKESFPLTVTSAQKNPTAFYLCASSITLGMGRAKDTQYFGPGTRLTVL.

J is TRBJ2-7 and V is TRBV7-6; TRBD1 matches at 7 bases. With 4 bases clipped from V and 4 bases from J, the junction kept 13 bases outside the gene matches. The CDR3 runs to 16 residues. Germline V gives CDR1 SGHVS, CDR2 FNYEAQ. The CDR3 spells CASSSNTGAQVYEQYF. For the CDR3, the DNA is TGTGCCAGCAGCTCGAACACAGGGGCGCAGGTTTACGAGCAGTACTTC.

V gene TRBV7-2 combines with J gene TRBJ1-3; maybe TRBD1 (5 bases). The CDR3 covers 14 residues. The germline V gene encodes CDR1 SGHTA and CDR2 FQGNSA. Trimming shortened V by 5 bases and J by 3 bases, and 11 bases separated the two germline ends. DNA for the CDR3: TGTGCCAGCAGCCAAGGCGGGGGTGGAAACACCATATATTTT. Translated, it gives CASSQGGGGNTIYF.

This chain joins TRBV3-1 (or the pseudogene TRBV3-2) and TRBJ2-7; 7 bases are a match to TRBD1. There are 16 residues in the CDR3. J was trimmed by 2 bases and V by 1 base; bases with no gene match: 8. Germline-derived CDR1 and CDR2 are LGHDT and YNNKEL (reference sequence). The CDR3 DNA sequence: TGTGCCAGCAGCCAAGTCAAAGGGGGCGCGACCTACGAGCAGTACTTC. Translated: CASSQVKGGATYEQYF.